This T cell receptor (beta chain) is drawn from a study of resident and recirculating memory T cells in vitiligo. On the study more broadly: Shave-biopsy epidermis from lesional and nonlesional skin was sequenced alongside PBMCs. Whole samples, not sorted cells, were homogenized and used for genomic DNA extraction. Study-wide points: No unique dominant TCR clone was found in vitiligo lesions. Sequences differed between biopsy sites and patients, suggesting private specificity.

Generated by immunoSEQ multiplex PCR, the TCRdb table keeps only in-frame clones and is missing some. Found here are tens of thousands of clones, roughly nine tenths of them singletons; the top ten hold around 4.6%. V lost 2 bases to trimming and J lost 2 bases, with 7 bases between them. CDR3 length equals 14 residues. CDR1 and CDR2 (germline): MNHEY, SVGAGI. A word on this clone: Antigen unknown.

The chain recombines TRBV6-5 with TRBJ2-1, with D possibly matching TRBD1 (6 bases). This TCR was recovered from a male donor with vitiligo. The sequenced sample was blood. DNA of the CDR3: TGTGCCAGCAGTTACAAGGGGGCCTACAATGAGCAGTTCTTC. It codes for CASSYKGAYNEQFF.